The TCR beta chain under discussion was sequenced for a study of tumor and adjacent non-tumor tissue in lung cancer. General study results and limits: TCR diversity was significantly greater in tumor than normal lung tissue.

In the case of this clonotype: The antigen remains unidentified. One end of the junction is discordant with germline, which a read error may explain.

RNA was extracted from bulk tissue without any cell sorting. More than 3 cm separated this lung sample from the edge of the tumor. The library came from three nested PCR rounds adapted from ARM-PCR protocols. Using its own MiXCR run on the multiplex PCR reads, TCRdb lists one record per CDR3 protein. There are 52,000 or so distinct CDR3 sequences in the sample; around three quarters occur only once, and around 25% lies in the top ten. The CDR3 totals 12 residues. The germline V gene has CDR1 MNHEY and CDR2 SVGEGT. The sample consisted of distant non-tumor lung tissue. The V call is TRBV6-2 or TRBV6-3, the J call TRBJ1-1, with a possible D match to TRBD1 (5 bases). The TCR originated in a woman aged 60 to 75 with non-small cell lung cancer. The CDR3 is CASGYFGAETFF. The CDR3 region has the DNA TGTGCCAGCGGTTACTTTGGGGCAGAAACTTTCTTT.